Below are 4 T cell receptor beta chains sequenced from a single sample in a study of CD4 T cells in relation to SARS-CoV-2 and coronaviruses. TCRdb's table, derived via immunoSEQ multiplex PCR, lists solely in-frame clones and lacks some. The sample consists of roughly 36,000 clones, 80% to 90% of them appearing once. The sample was memory CD4+ T cells from PBMCs. Source of these receptors: an adult with COVID-19.

The chain recombines TRBV28 with TRBJ1-2; D may be TRBD1 (6 bases). Trimming pared 4 bases from V and 5 bases from J, leaving 14 bases between. CDR1 is MDHEN and CDR2 is SYDVKM in the germline V gene. The CDR3 is 14 amino acids. CDR3 protein: CASSWRTAGYGYTF. For the CDR3, the DNA is TGTGCCAGCAGTTGGCGGACAGCCGGGTATGGCTACACCTTC.

The count of this clone is one. The chain employs TRBV5-1 and TRBJ2-1; 10 bases are shared with TRBD2. This CDR3 region has 18 residues. J gave up 5 bases and V 0 bases, and 11 bases lay outside the gene matches. Germline V gene sequence: CDR1 SGHRS, CDR2 YFSETQ. Here the CDR3 reads CASSLATRPSGRDNEQFF. In DNA, the CDR3 is TGCGCCAGCAGCTTGGCCACAAGGCCGAGCGGGAGGGACAATGAGCAGTTCTTC.

The chain couples TRBV5-1 to TRBJ2-1; 7 nucleotides agree with TRBD2. Germline-derived CDR1 and CDR2 are SGHRS and YFSETQ. V shed 4 bases and J 15 bases; nucleotides not matched to a gene: 13. The CDR3 has 13 amino acids. This chain's CDR3 is CASSEAGRESGFF. CDR3 DNA sequence: TGCGCCAGCAGCGAAGCGGGGAGGGAGAGCGGGTTCTTC. Looking up the rest from reference TRBV5-1 and TRBJ2-1 gives the full variable domain: KAGVTQTPRYLIKTRGQQVTLSCSPISGHRSVSWYQQTPGQGLQFLFEYFSETQRNKGNFPGRFSGRQFSNSRSEMNVSTLELGDSALYLCASSEAGRESGFFGPGTRLTVL.

This clone has more than one count but fewer than ten. V is TRBV10-2 and J is TRBJ2-1; D tentatively fits TRBD1 or TRBD2 (5 bases each). Trimming cost V 8 bases and J 0 bases, with 11 bases left between them. The germline gives CDR1 WSHSY, CDR2 SAAADI. CDR3 length: 14 residues. The CDR3 DNA follows: TGCGCCAGCCGGGACGGTAACTCCTACAATGAGCAGTTCTTC. Protein sequence: CASRDGNSYNEQFF.